The 20 T cell receptor beta chains listed next were all sequenced from one sample in a study of blood T cell repertoires in COVID-19. TCRdb keeps only in-frame clones here, not all; method: immunoSEQ multiplex PCR. The sample carries about 170,000 clones, 70% to 90% recorded once. Sequencing was performed on peripheral blood. The receptors were sampled from a man older than 75 with COVID-19, enrolled during active disease.

The chain has TRBV6-5 and TRBJ1-1, with no clear D. The CDR3 sequence is 13 residues long. Germline CDR1 reads MNHEY; CDR2 reads SVGAGI. V was cut by 2 bases and J by 4 bases, with 8 bases left in between. CDR3 amino acids: CASSYAGFTEAFF. The CDR3 DNA sequence: TGTGCCAGCAGTTACGCAGGTTTCACTGAAGCTTTCTTT.

The chain links TRBV19 to TRBJ2-1; 7 nucleotides match TRBD1. The trim removed 6 bases at V and 0 bases at J, leaving 11 bases unmatched. Germline lookup yields CDR1 LNHDA and CDR2 SQIVND (reference sequence). This CDR3 has 17 residues. This chain's CDR3 is CASRGRDRASSYNEQFF. For the CDR3, the DNA is TGTGCCAGTAGGGGGCGCGACAGGGCGAGCTCCTACAATGAGCAGTTCTTC.

The gene calls are TRBV6-6 and TRBJ1-6; weak D call: TRBD1 (5 bases). The CDR3 spans 16 residues. Germline CDR1 is MNHNY and CDR2 is SVGAGI (reference sequence). The V end lost 6 bases, the J end lost 0 bases, and 12 bases lay between the germline ends. The CDR3 region is CASSPLGGSYNSPLHF. The CDR3, as DNA: TGTGCCAGCAGCCCTCTCGGGGGCTCCTATAATTCACCCCTCCACTTT.

The chain has TRBV18 and TRBJ2-4; TRBD2 is a possible D gene (5 bases). CDR3 length: 13 amino acids. CDR1 and CDR2 from the germline V gene are KGHSH and LQKENI. V dropped 6 bases and J dropped 5 bases, with 11 bases sitting between them. CDR3 loop: CASSPGTENIQYF. In DNA form, the CDR3 reads TGTGCCAGCTCCCCGGGAACGGAAAACATTCAGTACTTC.

The chain couples TRBV20-1 to TRBJ1-4; possibly TRBD1 for D (5 bases). Trimming left V 3 bases short and J 1 base short, with 15 bases between. The CDR3 totals 16 residues. The germline V gene encodes CDR1 DFQATT and CDR2 SNEGSKA (reference sequence). CDR3 coding DNA: TGCAGTGCTAGTAAAGGAAGGGGCCGAACTAATGAAAAACTGTTTTTT. Translated, it gives CSASKGRGRTNEKLFF.

In this sample, this clone turned up once. The chain recombines TRBV19 with TRBJ2-2; TRBD1 might be the D (6 bases). Germline CDR1 is LNHDA and CDR2 is SQIVND (reference sequence). Trimming removed 2 bases from V and 1 base from J, with 8 bases in between. There are 15 residues in the CDR3. The CDR3 spells CASSIQGRNTGELFF. Written as DNA, the CDR3 is TGTGCCAGTAGTATACAGGGGAGGAACACCGGGGAGCTGTTTTTT.

The V call is TRBV5-5, the J call TRBJ1-1; a possible D gene is TRBD1 (6 bases). Per the germline V gene, CDR1 is SGHKS and CDR2 is YYEKEE (reference sequence). V lost 7 bases and J lost 1, with 14 bases in between. The CDR3 runs to 14 residues. DNA for the CDR3: TGTGCCAGCCGAGGGGGGGCATCGAACACTGAAGCTTTCTTT. This encodes CASRGGASNTEAFF.

This chain joins TRBV28 and TRBJ2-7; the match to TRBD2 covers 13 bases. The CDR3 contains 15 residues. Germline-derived CDR1 and CDR2 are MDHEN and SYDVKM. V gave up 7 bases and J gave up 7 bases; unmatched junction bases: 10. In nucleotides, the CDR3 is TGTGCCAGCAATCCAACTAGCGGGGGGGCCCGAGAGCAGTACTTC. Its protein is CASNPTSGGAREQYF.

The rearrangement uses TRBV29-1 and TRBJ2-1; 10 bases are a match to TRBD1. CDR3 length: 12 amino acids. In germline, CDR1 is SQVTM, CDR2 ANQGSEA. J lost 6 bases, V lost 7 bases, and 3 bases had no gene match. CDR3 loop: CSAGTGVNEQFF. CDR3 sequence (DNA): TGCAGCGCCGGGACAGGGGTCAATGAGCAGTTCTTC.

This rearrangement joins TRBV7-3 to TRBJ2-2; 7 bases fit TRBD2. The CDR3 has 13 residues. CDR1 SGHTA and CDR2 FQGTGA come from the germline V gene. V trimming: 4 bases; J trimming: 6 bases; junction bases outside the gene matches: 2. The CDR3 region is CASSSGGAGELFF. CDR3 DNA sequence: TGTGCCAGCAGCTCGGGGGGTGCCGGGGAGCTGTTTTTT.

This chain joins TRBV10-2 and TRBJ1-6; 8 bases line up with TRBD1. The CDR3 runs 15 residues. After removal of 5 bases from V and 7 bases from J, the junction contained 7 bases not matched to a gene. From germline, CDR1 is WSHSY and CDR2 SAAADI. The CDR3: CASSPTGQENSPLHF. CDR3 in DNA: TGCGCCAGCAGTCCAACGGGACAGGAGAATTCACCCCTCCACTTT.

The chain combines TRBV7-8 with TRBJ2-7, with 9 bases aligning to TRBD1. V dropped 5 bases and J dropped 3; count of bases not matched to a gene: 5. Germline CDR1 reads SGHVS; CDR2 reads FQNEAQ. The length of the CDR3 is 14 residues. The CDR3 DNA reads TGTGCCAGCAGCAAGGGACAGGGAAACTACGAGCAGTACTTC. The encoded protein is CASSKGQGNYEQYF. The variable domain in full, with the rest retrieved from reference TRBV7-8 and TRBJ2-7, is GAGVSQSPRYKVAKRGQDVALRCDPISGHVSLFWYQQALGQGPEFLTYFQNEAQLDKSGLPSDRFFAERPEGSVSTLKIQRTQQEDSAVYLCASSKGQGNYEQYFGPGTRLTVT.

The V call is TRBV10-3, the J call TRBJ1-1; D is unclear. The CDR3 contains 14 residues. V was clipped by 6 bases and J by 5 bases, with 16 bases between them. Germline values: CDR1 ENHRY, CDR2 SYGVKD. This chain's CDR3 is CAIRPDSSGTEAFF. CDR3 DNA: TGTGCCATCAGGCCGGACTCTTCCGGTACTGAAGCTTTCTTT.

The V call is TRBV5-4, the J call TRBJ2-7; TRBD2 agrees at 7 bases. The CDR3 totals 16 residues. CDR1 SGHNT and CDR2 YYREEE come from the germline V gene (reference sequence). With V trimmed by 5 bases and J by 2 bases, 13 bases remained unmatched. The CDR3 DNA reads as TGTGCCAGCAGTCTGTTGTCTAGCGGAGATGCCTACGAGCAGTACTTC. This sequence encodes CASSLLSSGDAYEQYF.

The genes are TRBV29-1 and TRBJ1-2; D is perhaps TRBD1 (6 bases). This CDR3 comprises 14 residues. CDR1 and CDR2 (germline): SQVTM, ANQGSEA. With 6 bases removed from V and 1 base from J, the gap between germline ends came to 15 bases. The CDR3 loop is CSVLGADSNYGYTF. CDR3 nucleotide sequence: TGCAGCGTCCTAGGAGCGGACAGTAACTATGGCTACACCTTC.

The rearrangement joins TRBV3-1 (or the pseudogene TRBV3-2) to TRBJ2-5, with D possibly TRBD1 on 6 matching bases. Trimming took 1 base from V and 3 from J, leaving 15 bases between them. Germline loops: CDR1 LGHDT, CDR2 YNNKEL (reference sequence). CDR3 length: 16 residues. This CDR3 is CASSQGYRVGKETQYF. The CDR3 DNA follows: TGTGCCAGCAGCCAAGGGTACAGGGTAGGAAAAGAGACCCAGTACTTC.

The chain recombines TRBV27 with TRBJ2-3; no clear D gene. Germline V CDR1 and CDR2: MNHEY, SMNVEV (reference sequence). Between the trimmed V and J ends, which lost 5 bases and 5 bases, there was a span of 5 bases. CDR3 length: 11 residues. The CDR3 DNA reads as TGTGCCAGCAGTCCGGGAGATACGCAGTATTTT. Translating gives CASSPGDTQYF.

The rearrangement uses TRBV6-1 and TRBJ2-7; D possibly corresponds to TRBD2 (5 bases). This CDR3 has 15 residues. Trimming removed 3 bases at V and 2 bases at J, with 14 bases between. The germline CDR1 and CDR2 sequences are MNHNS and SASEGT. CDR3 residues: CASSDTGIPPYEQYF. CDR3 sequence (DNA): TGTGCCAGCAGTGATACCGGGATTCCCCCCTACGAGCAGTACTTC.

The V and J genes are TRBV19 and TRBJ2-3, with 7 bases matching TRBD1. The CDR3 spans 13 residues. Germline V CDR1 and CDR2: LNHDA, SQIVND (reference sequence). V shed 10 bases, J shed 4 bases, and the junction held 8 bases outside the gene matches. CDR3 sequence reads: CATVGQEADTQYF. The CDR3 DNA reads as TGTGCCACCGTTGGACAGGAGGCAGATACGCAGTATTTT. Drawing the rest from reference TRBV19 and TRBJ2-3, the complete variable domain is DGGITQSPKYLFRKEGQNVTLSCEQNLNHDAMYWYRQDPGQGLRLIYYSQIVNDFQKGDIAEGYSVSREKKESFPLTVTSAQKNPTAFYLCATVGQEADTQYFGPGTRLTVL.

The J gene is TRBJ1-3, the V gene TRBV2, with D perhaps TRBD1 (6 bases). The CDR3 has 15 residues. CDR1 is SNHLY and CDR2 is FYNNEI in the germline V gene. The V and J ends lost 5 bases and 1 base respectively, with 12 bases between them. The CDR3 is CASSSGGLSGNTIYF. The CDR3 region has the DNA TGTGCCAGCAGTTCCGGGGGGCTATCTGGAAACACCATATATTTT.